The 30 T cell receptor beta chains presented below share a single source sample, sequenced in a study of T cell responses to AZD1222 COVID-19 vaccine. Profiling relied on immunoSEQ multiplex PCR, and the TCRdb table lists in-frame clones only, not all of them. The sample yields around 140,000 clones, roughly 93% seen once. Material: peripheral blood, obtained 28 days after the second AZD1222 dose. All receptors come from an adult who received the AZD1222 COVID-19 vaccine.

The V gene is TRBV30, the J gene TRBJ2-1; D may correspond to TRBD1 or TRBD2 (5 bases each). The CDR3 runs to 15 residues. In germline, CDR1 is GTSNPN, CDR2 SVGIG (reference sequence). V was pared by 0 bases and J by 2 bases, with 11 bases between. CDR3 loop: CAWSVGLAPYNEQFF. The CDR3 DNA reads TGTGCCTGGAGTGTGGGGCTAGCCCCCTACAATGAGCAGTTCTTC.

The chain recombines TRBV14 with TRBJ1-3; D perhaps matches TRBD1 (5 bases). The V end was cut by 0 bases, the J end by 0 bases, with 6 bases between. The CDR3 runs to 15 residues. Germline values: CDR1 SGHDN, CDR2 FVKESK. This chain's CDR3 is CASSQDRASGNTIYF. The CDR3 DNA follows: TGTGCCAGCAGCCAAGACAGGGCCTCTGGAAACACCATATATTTT.

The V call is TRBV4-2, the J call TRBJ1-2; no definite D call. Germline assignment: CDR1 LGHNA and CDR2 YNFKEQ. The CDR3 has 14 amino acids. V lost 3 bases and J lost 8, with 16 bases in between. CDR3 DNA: TGTGCCAGCAGCCAGGAGGGTGTCGGCCGAGGCTACACCTTC. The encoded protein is CASSQEGVGRGYTF.

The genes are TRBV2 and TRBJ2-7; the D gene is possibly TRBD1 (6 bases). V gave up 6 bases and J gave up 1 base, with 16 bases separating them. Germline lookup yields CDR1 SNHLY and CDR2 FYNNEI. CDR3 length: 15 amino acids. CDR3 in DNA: TGTGCCAGCAGGAGACAGGTGGGGCTGTCCTACGAGCAGTACTTC. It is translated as CASRRQVGLSYEQYF.

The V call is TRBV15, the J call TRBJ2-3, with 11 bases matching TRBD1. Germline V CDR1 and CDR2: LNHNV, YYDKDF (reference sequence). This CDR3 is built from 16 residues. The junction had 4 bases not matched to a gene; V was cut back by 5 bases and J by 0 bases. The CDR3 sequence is CATSPGQGASTDTQYF. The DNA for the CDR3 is TGTGCCACCAGCCCCGGACAGGGGGCTAGCACAGATACGCAGTATTTT.

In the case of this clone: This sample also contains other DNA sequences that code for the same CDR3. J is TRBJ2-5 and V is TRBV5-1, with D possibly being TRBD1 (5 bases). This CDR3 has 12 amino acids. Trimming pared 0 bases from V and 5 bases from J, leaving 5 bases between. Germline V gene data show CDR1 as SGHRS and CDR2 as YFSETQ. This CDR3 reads CASSLAGETQYF. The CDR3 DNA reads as TGCGCCAGCAGCTTGGCAGGGGAGACCCAGTACTTC.

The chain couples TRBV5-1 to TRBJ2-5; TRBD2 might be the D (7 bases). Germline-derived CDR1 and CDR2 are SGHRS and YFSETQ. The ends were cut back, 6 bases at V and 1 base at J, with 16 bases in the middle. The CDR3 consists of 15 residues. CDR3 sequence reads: CASNRGASGQETQYF. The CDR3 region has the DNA TGCGCCAGCAACCGGGGGGCTTCCGGCCAAGAGACCCAGTACTTC.

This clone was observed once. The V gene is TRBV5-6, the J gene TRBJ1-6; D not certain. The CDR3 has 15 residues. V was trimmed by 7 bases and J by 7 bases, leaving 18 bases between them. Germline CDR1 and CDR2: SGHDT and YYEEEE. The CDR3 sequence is CASGSLRVGNSPLHF. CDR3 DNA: TGTGCCAGCGGAAGCTTGCGGGTTGGCAATTCACCCCTCCACTTT.

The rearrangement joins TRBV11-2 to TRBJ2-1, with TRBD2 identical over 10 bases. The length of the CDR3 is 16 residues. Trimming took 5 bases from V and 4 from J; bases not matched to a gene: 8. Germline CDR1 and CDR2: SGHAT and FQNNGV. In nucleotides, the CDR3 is TGTGCCAGCAGCATTACCGGGACTAGCGTGTACAATGAGCAGTTCTTC. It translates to CASSITGTSVYNEQFF.

DNA of the CDR3: TGTGCCAGCGGCAGGGGGAAAGAGACCCAGTACTTC. This codes for CASGRGKETQYF. The J gene is TRBJ2-5, the V gene TRBV25-1; 7 bases fit TRBD1. Germline-derived CDR1 and CDR2 are MGHDK and SYGVNS. The CDR3 spans 12 residues. V lost 8 bases and J lost 3; bases outside the gene matches: 3.

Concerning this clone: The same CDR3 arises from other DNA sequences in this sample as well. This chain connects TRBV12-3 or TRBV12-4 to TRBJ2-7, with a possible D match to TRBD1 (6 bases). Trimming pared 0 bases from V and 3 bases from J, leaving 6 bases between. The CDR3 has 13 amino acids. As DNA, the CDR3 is TGTGCCAGCAGTTTAGCAGGGGGCTACGAGCAGTACTTC. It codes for CASSLAGGYEQYF.

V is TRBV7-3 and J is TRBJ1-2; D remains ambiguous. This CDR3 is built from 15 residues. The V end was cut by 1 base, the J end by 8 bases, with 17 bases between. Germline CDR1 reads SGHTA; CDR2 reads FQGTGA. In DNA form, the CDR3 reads TGTGCCAGCAGCTTAATGGAAAGGTCAATTGCCGGCTACACCTTC. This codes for CASSLMERSIAGYTF.

The CDR3 DNA is TGTGCCAGCAGAATAGGGACAGGGGACTACAATGAGCAGTTCTTC. The encoded protein is CASRIGTGDYNEQFF. V gene TRBV2 combines with J gene TRBJ2-1; 10 nucleotides agree with TRBD1. Germline values: CDR1 SNHLY, CDR2 FYNNEI. The CDR3 covers 15 residues. J lost 3 bases, V lost 6 bases, and 5 bases had no gene match. Full variable domain (outside the CDR3, taken from reference TRBV2 and TRBJ2-1): EPEVTQTPSHQVTQMGQEVILRCVPISNHLYFYWYRQILGQKVEFLVSFYNNEISEKSEIFDDQFSVERPDGSNFTLKIRSTKLEDSAMYFCASRIGTGDYNEQFFGPGTRLTVL.

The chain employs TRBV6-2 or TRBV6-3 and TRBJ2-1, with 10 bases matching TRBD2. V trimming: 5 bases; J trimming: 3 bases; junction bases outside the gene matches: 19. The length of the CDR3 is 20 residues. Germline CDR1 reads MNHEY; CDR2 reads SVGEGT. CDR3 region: CASSRPLIAGGPLHYNEQFF. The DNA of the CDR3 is TGTGCCAGCAGTCGGCCACTTATAGCGGGAGGCCCTCTACACTACAATGAGCAGTTCTTC.

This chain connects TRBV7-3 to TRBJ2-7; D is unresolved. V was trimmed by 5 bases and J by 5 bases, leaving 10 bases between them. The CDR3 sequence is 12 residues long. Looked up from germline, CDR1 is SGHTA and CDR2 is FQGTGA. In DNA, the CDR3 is TGTGCCAGCAGCCCTGGCCCGAACGAGCAGTACTTC. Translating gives CASSPGPNEQYF.

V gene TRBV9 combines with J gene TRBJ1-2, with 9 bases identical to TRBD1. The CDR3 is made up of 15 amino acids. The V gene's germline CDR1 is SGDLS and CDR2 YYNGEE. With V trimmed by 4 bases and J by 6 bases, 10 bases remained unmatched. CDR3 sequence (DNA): TGTGCCAGCAGCCCCCGGGACAGGGCTTGGGATGGCTACACCTTC. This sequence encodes CASSPRDRAWDGYTF.

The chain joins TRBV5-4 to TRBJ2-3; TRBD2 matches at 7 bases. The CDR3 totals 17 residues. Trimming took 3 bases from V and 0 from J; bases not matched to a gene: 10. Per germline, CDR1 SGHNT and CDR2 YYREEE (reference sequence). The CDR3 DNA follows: TGTGCCAGCAGCTATTTTGCCCCCGGGGGGAGCACAGATACGCAGTATTTT. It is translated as CASSYFAPGGSTDTQYF.

The CDR3 spells CASSRDSMNTEAFF. The CDR3 nucleotides read TGCGCCAGCAGCCGGGACAGCATGAACACTGAAGCTTTCTTT. V is TRBV5-1 and J is TRBJ1-1; TRBD1 matches 7 bases. Germline CDR1 reads SGHRS; CDR2 reads YFSETQ. With V trimmed by 4 bases and J by 0 bases, 3 bases remained unmatched. The length of the CDR3 is 14 residues.

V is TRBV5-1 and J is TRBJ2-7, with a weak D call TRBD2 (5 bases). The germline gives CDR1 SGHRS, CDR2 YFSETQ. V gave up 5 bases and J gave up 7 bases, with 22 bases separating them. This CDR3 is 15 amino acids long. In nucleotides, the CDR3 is TGCGCCAGCAGTACGGACGGGAAACCCCGTTGGGAGCAGTACTTC. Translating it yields CASSTDGKPRWEQYF.

CDR3 in amino acids: CASNEREKDTQYF. CDR3 coding DNA: TGTGCCAGCAATGAGCGGGAGAAGGATACGCAGTATTTT. The chain uses TRBV2 and TRBJ2-3; 8 bases agree with TRBD2. The CDR3 is 13 residues long. Germline V CDR1 and CDR2: SNHLY, FYNNEI. Trimming took 7 bases from V and 6 from J; bases not matched to a gene: 6.

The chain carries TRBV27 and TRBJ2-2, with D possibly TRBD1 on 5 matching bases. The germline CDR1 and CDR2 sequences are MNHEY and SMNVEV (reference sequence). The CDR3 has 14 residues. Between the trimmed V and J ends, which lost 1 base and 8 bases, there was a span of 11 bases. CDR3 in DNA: TGTGCCAGCAGTTTATTGGCAGGGTCTGGGGAGCTGTTTTTT. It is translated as CASSLLAGSGELFF.

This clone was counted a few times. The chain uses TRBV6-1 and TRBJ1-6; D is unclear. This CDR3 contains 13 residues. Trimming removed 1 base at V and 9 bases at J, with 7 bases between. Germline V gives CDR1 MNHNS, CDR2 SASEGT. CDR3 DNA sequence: TGTGCCAGCAGTGAAGTTCGAGGTTCACCCCTCCACTTT. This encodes CASSEVRGSPLHF.

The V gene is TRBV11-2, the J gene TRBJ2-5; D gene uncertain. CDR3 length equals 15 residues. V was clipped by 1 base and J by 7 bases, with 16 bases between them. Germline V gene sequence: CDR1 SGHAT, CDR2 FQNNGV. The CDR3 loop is CASSLGHTDEGTQYF. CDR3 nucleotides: TGTGCCAGCAGCTTAGGTCACACGGATGAAGGGACCCAGTACTTC. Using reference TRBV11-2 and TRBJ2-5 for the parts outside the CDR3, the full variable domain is EAGVAQSPRYKIIEKRQSVAFWCNPISGHATLYWYQQILGQGPKLLIQFQNNGVVDDSQLPKDRFSAERLKGVDSTLKIQPAKLEDSAVYLCASSLGHTDEGTQYFGPGTRLLVL.

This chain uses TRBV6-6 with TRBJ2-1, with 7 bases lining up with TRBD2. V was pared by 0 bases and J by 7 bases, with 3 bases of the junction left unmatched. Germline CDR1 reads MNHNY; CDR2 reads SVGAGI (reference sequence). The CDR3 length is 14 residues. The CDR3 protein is CASSYSGLDNEQFF. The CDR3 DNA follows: TGTGCCAGCAGTTACTCAGGACTAGATAATGAGCAGTTCTTC.

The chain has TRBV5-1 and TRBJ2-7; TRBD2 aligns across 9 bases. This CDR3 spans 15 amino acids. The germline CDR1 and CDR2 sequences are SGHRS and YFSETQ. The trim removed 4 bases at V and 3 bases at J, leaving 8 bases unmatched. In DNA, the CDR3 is TGCGCCAGCAGCCTAATAGCGGGAGAAGGCTACGAGCAGTACTTC. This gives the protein CASSLIAGEGYEQYF.

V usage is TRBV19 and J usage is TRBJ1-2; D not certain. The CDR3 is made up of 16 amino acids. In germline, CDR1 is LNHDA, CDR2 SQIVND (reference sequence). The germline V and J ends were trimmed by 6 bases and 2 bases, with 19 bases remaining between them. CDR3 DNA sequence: TGTGCCAGTAGCCCCTACGGGGAAACACGAAACTATGGCTACACCTTC. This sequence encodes CASSPYGETRNYGYTF.

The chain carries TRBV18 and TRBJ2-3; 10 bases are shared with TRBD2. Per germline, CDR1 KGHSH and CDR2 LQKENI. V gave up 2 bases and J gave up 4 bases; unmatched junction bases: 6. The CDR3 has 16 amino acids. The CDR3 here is CASSPASGRLADTQYF. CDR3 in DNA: TGTGCCAGCTCACCAGCTAGCGGGAGACTGGCAGATACGCAGTATTTT.

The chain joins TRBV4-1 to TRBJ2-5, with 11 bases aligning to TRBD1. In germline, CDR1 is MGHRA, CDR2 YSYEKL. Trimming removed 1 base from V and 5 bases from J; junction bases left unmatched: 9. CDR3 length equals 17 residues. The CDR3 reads CASSQVNTGTGGETQYF. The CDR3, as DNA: TGCGCCAGCAGCCAAGTCAACACCGGGACAGGGGGGGAGACCCAGTACTTC.

The CDR3 sequence is CASSQDGREWSYEQYF. The CDR3 DNA reads TGTGCCAGCAGCCAAGATGGGCGGGAGTGGTCGTACGAGCAGTACTTC. V is TRBV3-1 (or the pseudogene TRBV3-2) and J is TRBJ2-7, with 7 bases lining up with TRBD2. Per germline, CDR1 LGHDT and CDR2 YNNKEL (reference sequence). The CDR3 contains 16 residues. V was pared by 0 bases and J by 4 bases, with 9 bases of the junction left unmatched.

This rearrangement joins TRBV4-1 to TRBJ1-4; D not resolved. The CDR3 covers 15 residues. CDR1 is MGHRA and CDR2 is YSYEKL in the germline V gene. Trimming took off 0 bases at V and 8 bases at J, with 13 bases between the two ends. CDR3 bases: TGCGCCAGCAGCCAAGATCAGTCGGGATGGGAAAAACTGTTTTTT. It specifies CASSQDQSGWEKLFF.